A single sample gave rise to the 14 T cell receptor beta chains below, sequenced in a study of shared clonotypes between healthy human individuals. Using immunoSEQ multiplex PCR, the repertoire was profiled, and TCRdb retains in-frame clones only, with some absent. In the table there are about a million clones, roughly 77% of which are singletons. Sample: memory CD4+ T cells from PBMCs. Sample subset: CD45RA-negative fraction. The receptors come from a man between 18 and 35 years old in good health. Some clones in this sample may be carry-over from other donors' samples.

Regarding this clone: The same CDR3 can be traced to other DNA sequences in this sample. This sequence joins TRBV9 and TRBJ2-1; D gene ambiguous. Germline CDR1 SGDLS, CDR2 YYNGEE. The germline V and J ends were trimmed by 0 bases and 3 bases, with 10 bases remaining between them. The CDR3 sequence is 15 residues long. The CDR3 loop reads CASSVEVGRYNEQFF. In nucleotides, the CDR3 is TGTGCCAGCAGCGTAGAGGTCGGTCGCTACAATGAGCAGTTCTTC.

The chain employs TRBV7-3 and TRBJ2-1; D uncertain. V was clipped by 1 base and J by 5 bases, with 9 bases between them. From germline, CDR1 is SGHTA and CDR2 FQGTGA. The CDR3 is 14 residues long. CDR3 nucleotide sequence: TGTGCCAGCAGCTTAATGGGCTCGAACAATGAGCAGTTCTTC. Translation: CASSLMGSNNEQFF.

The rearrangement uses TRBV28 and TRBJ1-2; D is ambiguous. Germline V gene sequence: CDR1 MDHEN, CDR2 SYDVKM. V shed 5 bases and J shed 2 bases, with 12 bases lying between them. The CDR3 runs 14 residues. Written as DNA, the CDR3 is TGTGCCAGCAGTCCTCAGTTGAGGAACTATGGCTACACCTTC. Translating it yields CASSPQLRNYGYTF.

The CDR3 loop is CASRPGHQMQTQYF. CDR3 sequence (DNA): TGTGCCAGCAGACCCGGGCACCAAATGCAGACCCAGTACTTC. V gene TRBV28 combines with J gene TRBJ2-5; no definite D call. Germline loops: CDR1 MDHEN, CDR2 SYDVKM. The CDR3 is made up of 14 amino acids. V gave up 6 bases and J gave up 6 bases, with 17 bases separating them.

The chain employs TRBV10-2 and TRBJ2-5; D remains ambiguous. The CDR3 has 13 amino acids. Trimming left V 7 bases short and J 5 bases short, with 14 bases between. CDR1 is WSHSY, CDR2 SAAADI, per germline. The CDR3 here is CASTVINGETQYF. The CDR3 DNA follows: TGCGCCAGCACAGTAATAAACGGGGAGACCCAGTACTTC.

In DNA form, the CDR3 reads TGTGCCAGCAGCCTAAGACTGGGGGATACGCAGTATTTT. Translated, it gives CASSLRLGDTQYF. The chain recombines TRBV5-6 with TRBJ2-3; no clear D. CDR3 length equals 13 residues. Germline-derived CDR1 and CDR2 are SGHDT and YYEEEE. The germline V and J ends were trimmed by 4 bases and 6 bases, with 12 bases remaining between them.

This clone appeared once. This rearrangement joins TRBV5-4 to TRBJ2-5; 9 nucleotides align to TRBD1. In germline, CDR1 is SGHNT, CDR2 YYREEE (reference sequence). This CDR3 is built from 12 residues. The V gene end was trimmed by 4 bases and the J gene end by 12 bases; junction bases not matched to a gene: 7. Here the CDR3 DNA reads TGTGCCAGCAGCGGGATACAGGGGGCTGAGTACTTC. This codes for CASSGIQGAEYF.

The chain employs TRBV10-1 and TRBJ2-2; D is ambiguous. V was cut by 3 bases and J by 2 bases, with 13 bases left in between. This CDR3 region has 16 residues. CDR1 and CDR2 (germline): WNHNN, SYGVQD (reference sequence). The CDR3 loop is CASSDRRHGNTGELFF. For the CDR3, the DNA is TGCGCCAGCAGTGACAGGCGTCACGGCAACACCGGGGAGCTGTTTTTT.

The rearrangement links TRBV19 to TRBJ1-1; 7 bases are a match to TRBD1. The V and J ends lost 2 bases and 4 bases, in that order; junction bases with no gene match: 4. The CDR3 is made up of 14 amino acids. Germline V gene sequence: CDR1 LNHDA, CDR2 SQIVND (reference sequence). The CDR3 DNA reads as TGTGCCAGTAGTATAACAGGGGTTGGCACTGAAGCTTTCTTT. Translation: CASSITGVGTEAFF.

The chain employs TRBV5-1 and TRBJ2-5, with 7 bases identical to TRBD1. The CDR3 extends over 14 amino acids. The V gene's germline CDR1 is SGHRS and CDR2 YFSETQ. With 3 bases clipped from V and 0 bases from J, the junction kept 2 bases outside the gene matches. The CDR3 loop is CASSWGQYQETQYF. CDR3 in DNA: TGCGCCAGCAGCTGGGGACAGTACCAAGAGACCCAGTACTTC. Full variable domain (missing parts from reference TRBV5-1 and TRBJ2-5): KAGVTQTPRYLIKTRGQQVTLSCSPISGHRSVSWYQQTPGQGLQFLFEYFSETQRNKGNFPGRFSGRQFSNSRSEMNVSTLELGDSALYLCASSWGQYQETQYFGPGTRLLVL.

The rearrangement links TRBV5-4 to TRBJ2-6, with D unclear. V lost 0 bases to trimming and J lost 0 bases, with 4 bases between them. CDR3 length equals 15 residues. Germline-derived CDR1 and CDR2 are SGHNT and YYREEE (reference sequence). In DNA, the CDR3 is TGTGCCAGCAGCTTGGACCGCTCTGGGGCCAACGTCCTGACTTTC. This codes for CASSLDRSGANVLTF.

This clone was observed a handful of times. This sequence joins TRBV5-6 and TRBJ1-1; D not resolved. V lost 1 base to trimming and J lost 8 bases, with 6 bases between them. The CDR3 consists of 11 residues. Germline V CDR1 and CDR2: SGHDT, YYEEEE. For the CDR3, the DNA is TGTGCCAGCAGCTTGAGAGGGGAAGCTTTCTTT. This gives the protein CASSLRGEAFF.

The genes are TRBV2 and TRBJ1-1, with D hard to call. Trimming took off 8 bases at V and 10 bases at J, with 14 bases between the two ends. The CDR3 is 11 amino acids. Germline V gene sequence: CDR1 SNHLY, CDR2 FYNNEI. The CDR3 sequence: CASSPELGAFF. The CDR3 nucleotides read TGTGCCAGCTCACCGGAACTGGGAGCTTTCTTT. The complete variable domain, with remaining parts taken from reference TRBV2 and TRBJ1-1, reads EPEVTQTPSHQVTQMGQEVILRCVPISNHLYFYWYRQILGQKVEFLVSFYNNEISEKSEIFDDQFSVERPDGSNFTLKIRSTKLEDSAMYFCASSPELGAFFGQGTRLTVV.

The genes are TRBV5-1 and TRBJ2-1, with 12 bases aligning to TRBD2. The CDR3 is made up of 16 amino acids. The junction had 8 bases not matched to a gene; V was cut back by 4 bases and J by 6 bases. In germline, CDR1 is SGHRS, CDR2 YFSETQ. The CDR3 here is CASSREASGRANEQFF. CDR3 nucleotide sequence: TGCGCCAGCAGCCGCGAGGCTAGCGGGAGGGCCAATGAGCAGTTCTTC.